One sample yielded the 8 T cell receptor beta chains listed below, sequenced in a study of T cells after somatic rescue of genetic block. TCRdb's table, derived via immunoSEQ multiplex PCR, lists solely in-frame clones and lacks some. The sample contains tens of thousands of clones, approximately 91% of which appear only once. Sequenced input: peripheral blood mononuclear cells (PBMCs). These receptors were taken from a man aged 25 to 40.

The rearrangement links TRBV2 to TRBJ1-4; D possibly corresponds to TRBD1 (5 bases). V was trimmed by 7 bases and J by 5 bases, leaving 14 bases between them. CDR1 and CDR2 (germline): SNHLY, FYNNEI. The CDR3 consists of 14 residues. The chain's CDR3 is CASKVGRQNEKLFF. CDR3 in DNA: TGTGCCAGCAAGGTGGGACGGCAGAATGAAAAACTGTTTTTT.

The chain has TRBV6-5 and TRBJ1-1; D is ambiguous. The CDR3 runs to 13 residues. Germline CDR1 and CDR2: MNHEY and SVGAGI. V lost 2 bases to trimming and J lost 10 bases, with 14 bases between them. The CDR3 loop reads CASSYGVAVGAFF. As DNA, the CDR3 is TGTGCCAGCAGTTACGGGGTCGCAGTTGGAGCTTTCTTT.

J is TRBJ1-1 and V is TRBV30; D gene unclear. The germline V gene has CDR1 GTSNPN and CDR2 SVGIG (reference sequence). Trimming took 2 bases from V and 1 from J, leaving 2 bases between them. The CDR3 runs 11 residues. CDR3: CAWSRNTEAFF. CDR3 DNA sequence: TGTGCCTGGAGTCGGAACACTGAAGCTTTCTTT. The complete variable domain, with remaining parts taken from reference TRBV30 and TRBJ1-1, reads SQTIHQWPATLVQPVGSPLSLECTVEGTSNPNLYWYRQAAGRGLQLLFYSVGIGQISSEVPQNLSASRPQDRQFILSSKKLLLSDSGFYLCAWSRNTEAFFGQGTRLTVV.

V is TRBV19 and J is TRBJ2-5; tentative D call: TRBD2 (5 bases). The germline V gene encodes CDR1 LNHDA and CDR2 SQIVND (reference sequence). Trimming took 5 bases from V and 3 from J, leaving 7 bases between them. CDR3 size: 12 residues. The CDR3 nucleotides are TGTGCCAGTAGTGGACTTAAAGAGACCCAGTACTTC. This sequence encodes CASSGLKETQYF.

The gene calls are TRBV28 and TRBJ1-4; D is perhaps TRBD1 (6 bases). Germline assignment: CDR1 MDHEN and CDR2 SYDVKM. This CDR3 comprises 16 residues. V was trimmed by 2 bases and J by 5 bases, leaving 15 bases between them. The CDR3 loop reads CASSLLRTVRNEKLFF. The CDR3 DNA reads as TGTGCCAGCAGTTTACTACGGACAGTACGAAATGAAAAACTGTTTTTT.

The chain is built from TRBV27 and TRBJ1-1, with TRBD1 as a possible D gene (5 bases). This CDR3 is 15 amino acids long. Germline V gives CDR1 MNHEY, CDR2 SMNVEV (reference sequence). V lost 1 base and J lost 2, with 11 bases in between. The CDR3 protein is CASSLWNGANTEAFF. The CDR3 coding sequence is TGTGCCAGCAGTTTATGGAACGGGGCAAACACTGAAGCTTTCTTT.

The chain employs TRBV4-3 and TRBJ2-1, with D tentatively TRBD2 (5 bases). Germline loops: CDR1 LGHNA, CDR2 YSLEER. The length of the CDR3 is 15 residues. Trimming pared 3 bases from V and 0 bases from J, leaving 9 bases between. The CDR3 coding sequence is TGCGCCAGCAGCCAGGACTCGAGCTCCTACAATGAGCAGTTCTTC. Translated, it gives CASSQDSSSYNEQFF.

The chain carries TRBV30 and TRBJ1-1; D possibly corresponds to TRBD1 (5 bases). Deletions cut 0 bases from V and 8 bases from J, with 10 bases between. Germline V gives CDR1 GTSNPN, CDR2 SVGIG (reference sequence). The CDR3 consists of 12 residues. The CDR3 DNA is TGTGCCTGGAGTGTAGGGGCAGGGGAAGCTTTCTTT. It codes for CAWSVGAGEAFF.